The T cell receptor beta chain under discussion was sequenced for a study of blood T cells in healthy people across ages. Trimming removed 7 bases at V and 2 bases at J, with 18 bases between. The CDR3 runs to 16 residues. Germline lookup yields CDR1 MNHNS and CDR2 SASEGT. With a J-beta primer mix and a sample-barcoded 5' primer, a second PCR ran about 6 to 11 cycles. TCRdb analysed the 5' RACE reads with MiXCR anew, one entry per CDR3 protein. Among over 950,000 distinct CDR3 sequences listed, 35% to 40% were seen once. The receptor was derived from a man aged 18 to 29 in good health. The chain uses TRBV6-1 and TRBJ2-4; possibly TRBD1 for D (5 bases). Sequenced input: blood. CDR3 DNA: TGTGCCAGCAATCATGGAGCAGGGAAGACCAAAAACATTCAGTACTTC. Protein sequence: CASNHGAGKTKNIQYF.